These 3 T cell receptor beta chains came from one sample sequenced in a study of OX40 agonist ivuxolimab in advanced cancers. The library was prepared using the immunoSEQ multiplex PCR assay. Sourced from immuneACCESS, this table was stored by TCRdb with only in-frame sequences that have V and J called. A share of the clones is absent; for the studies checked, an unresolved V gene accounts for under half, and the remainder has no known explanation. This sample comprises approximately 70,000 clones, over 75% of them detected only once. Together, the top ten hold over 5% of the sample. The sequencing used CD4+ or CD8+ T cells sorted from blood, collected in a trial of the OX40 agonist ivuxolimab. These receptors originate from an adult with an advanced solid tumor such as melanoma, head and neck, liver or kidney cancer.

The V and J genes are TRBV2 and TRBJ2-1; tentative D call: TRBD2 (6 bases). In germline, CDR1 is SNHLY, CDR2 FYNNEI. Deletions cut 4 bases from V and 10 bases from J, with 11 bases between. The CDR3 is made up of 12 amino acids. The DNA for the CDR3 is TGTGCCAGCAGTGCGACTAGTAGGGAGCAGTTCTTC. Protein sequence: CASSATSREQFF.

The J gene is TRBJ1-2, the V gene TRBV15; TRBD1 matches 10 bases. V shed 2 bases, J shed 3 bases, and the junction held 6 bases outside the gene matches. Looked up from germline, CDR1 is LNHNV and CDR2 is YYDKDF (reference sequence). CDR3 size: 16 residues. The CDR3 DNA reads as TGTGCCACCAGCAGACCCGGCGGGACAGGGGACTATGGCTACACCTTC. Amino acids: CATSRPGGTGDYGYTF.

This chain connects TRBV5-1 to TRBJ2-7; 10 bases are shared with TRBD1. The CDR3 consists of 16 residues. Germline V CDR1 and CDR2: SGHRS, YFSETQ. J lost 5 bases, V lost 3 bases, and 11 bases had no gene match. Here the CDR3 DNA reads TGCGCCAGCAGCTCACTCCAGGGACAGGGGAACAACGAGCAGTACTTC. Amino acid sequence: CASSSLQGQGNNEQYF. Complete variable domain (other parts from reference TRBV5-1 and TRBJ2-7): KAGVTQTPRYLIKTRGQQVTLSCSPISGHRSVSWYQQTPGQGLQFLFEYFSETQRNKGNFPGRFSGRQFSNSRSEMNVSTLELGDSALYLCASSSLQGQGNNEQYFGPGTRLTVT.